The present T cell receptor beta chain was sequenced within a study of cytomegalovirus exposure and HLA in healthy donors. Study overall: Prior work identified 95 million to 120 million unique TCR beta sequences in roughly 180 million T cells.

In the PCR, 60 Vbeta and 13 Jbeta primers were used. TCRdb keeps only in-frame clones here, not all; method: immunoSEQ multiplex PCR. The sample's table shows 55,000 to 75,000 clones. Healthy individuals who donated bone marrow served as the donors. CDR1 and CDR2 (germline): LGHNA, YSLEER. CDR3 length equals 14 residues. With V trimmed by 2 bases and J by 2 bases, 1 base remained unmatched. The receptor was isolated from a male donor in good health and CMV-seronegative. The rearrangement uses TRBV4-3 and TRBJ2-7; 9 bases align to TRBD1. Sequenced material: PBMCs. The CDR3 protein is CASSQRDRAYEQYF. DNA for the CDR3: TGCGCCAGCAGCCAACGGGACAGGGCCTACGAGCAGTACTTC.